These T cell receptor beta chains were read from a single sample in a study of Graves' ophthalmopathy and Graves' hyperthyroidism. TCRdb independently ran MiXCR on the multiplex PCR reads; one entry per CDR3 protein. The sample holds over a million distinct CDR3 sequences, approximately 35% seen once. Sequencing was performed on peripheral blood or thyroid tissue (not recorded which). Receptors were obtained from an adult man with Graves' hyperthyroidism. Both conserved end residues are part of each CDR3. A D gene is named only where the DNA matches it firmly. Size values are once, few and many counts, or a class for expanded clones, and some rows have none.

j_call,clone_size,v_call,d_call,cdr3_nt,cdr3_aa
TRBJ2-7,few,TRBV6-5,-,TGTGCCAGCGGGGGGTTGCGCCCTGAAAAGCAGTACTTC,CASGGLRPEKQYF
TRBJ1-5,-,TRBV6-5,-,TGTGCCAGCAGTGACGACAGTTGGGACCACAAGCATTTT,CASSDDSWDHKHF
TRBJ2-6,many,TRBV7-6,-,TGTGCCAGCAGCGAGGACTCTGGGGCCAACGTCCTGACTTTC,CASSEDSGANVLTF
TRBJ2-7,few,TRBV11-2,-,TGTGCCAGCTCATACGGACCGATCTACGAGCAGTACTTC,CASSYGPIYEQYF
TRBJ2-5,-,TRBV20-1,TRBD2,TGCAGTGCACCCGGGACTAGCAGTGAGACCCAGTACTTC,CSAPGTSSETQYF
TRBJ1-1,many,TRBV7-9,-,TGTGCCAGCAGCTCCCGACAGTCTATGAACACTGAAGCTTTCTTT,CASSSRQSMNTEAFF
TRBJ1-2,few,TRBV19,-,TGTGCCAGTAGTATAGATCTATTGGGTCTCGGACAGAACTATGGCTACACCTTC,CASSIDLLGLGQNYGYTF
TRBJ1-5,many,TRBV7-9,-,TGTGCCAGCAGCTTAGAAGGTCATCAGCCCCAGCATTTT,CASSLEGHQPQHF
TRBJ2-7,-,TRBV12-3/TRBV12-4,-,TGTGCCAGCAGTTTAGAAGGACTCCCCTACGAGCAGTACTTC,CASSLEGLPYEQYF
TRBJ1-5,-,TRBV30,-,TGTGCCTGGAGTGTATACGGGAATCAGCCCCAGCATTTT,CAWSVYGNQPQHF
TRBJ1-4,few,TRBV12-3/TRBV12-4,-,TGTGCCAGCAGTTTGAAACTCGCGCGTGACGAAAAACTGTTTTTT,CASSLKLARDEKLFF
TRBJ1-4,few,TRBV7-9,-,TGTGCCAGCAGCCGACGGGGGGGTGACGGAAAACTGTTTTTT,CASSRRGGDGKLFF
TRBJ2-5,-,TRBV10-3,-,TGTGCCATCGGCGTTGGGACCCAAGAGACCCAGTACTTC,CAIGVGTQETQYF
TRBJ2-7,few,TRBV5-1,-,TGCGCCAGCAGCTTGAATACCTTTTTAAACGAGCAGTACTTC,CASSLNTFLNEQYF
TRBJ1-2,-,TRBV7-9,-,TGTGCCAGCAGACCACGGGACACGGAAACGCTGGCCGTCTATGGCTACACCTTC,CASRPRDTETLAVYGYTF
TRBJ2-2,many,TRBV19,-,TGTGCCAGTAGTTCTCGGTGGGGACCCTCGAACACCGGGGAGCTGTTTTTT,CASSSRWGPSNTGELFF
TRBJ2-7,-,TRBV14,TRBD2,TGTGCCAGCAGCCAAGACTCCGGACTAGCGGCCGCCTACGAGCAGTACTTC,CASSQDSGLAAAYEQYF